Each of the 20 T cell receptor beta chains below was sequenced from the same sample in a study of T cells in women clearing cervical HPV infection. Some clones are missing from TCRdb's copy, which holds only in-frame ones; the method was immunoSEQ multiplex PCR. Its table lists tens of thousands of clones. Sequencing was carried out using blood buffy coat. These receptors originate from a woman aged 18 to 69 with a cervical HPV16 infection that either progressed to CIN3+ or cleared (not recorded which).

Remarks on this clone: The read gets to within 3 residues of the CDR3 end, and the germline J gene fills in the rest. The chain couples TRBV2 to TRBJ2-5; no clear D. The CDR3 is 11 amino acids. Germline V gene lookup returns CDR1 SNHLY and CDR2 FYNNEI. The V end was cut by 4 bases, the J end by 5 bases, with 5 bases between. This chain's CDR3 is CASSVGETQYF. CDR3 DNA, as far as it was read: TGTGCCAGCAGTGTAGGGGAGACC.

Partial CDR3 DNA: TGCGCCAGCAGCTCACGGGTTAACAATGAG. Encoded protein: CASSSRVNNE. The CDR3 in its entirety is CASSSRVNNEQFF. This rearrangement joins TRBV5-1 to TRBJ2-1; D uncertain. With the read ending 3 residues before the CDR3 end, the germline J gene is used to fill in that end. The V end was cut by 3 bases, the J end by 5 bases, with 9 bases between. Germline values: CDR1 SGHRS, CDR2 YFSETQ. The CDR3 runs to 13 residues.

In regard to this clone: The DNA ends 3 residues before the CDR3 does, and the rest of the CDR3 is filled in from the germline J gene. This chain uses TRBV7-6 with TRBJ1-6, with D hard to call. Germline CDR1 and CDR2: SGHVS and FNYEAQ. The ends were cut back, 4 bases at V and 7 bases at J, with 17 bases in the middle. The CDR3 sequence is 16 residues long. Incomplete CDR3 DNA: TGTGCCAGCAGCTCGCAAATTTCAGGATTAAATTCACCC. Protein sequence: CASSSQISGLNSP. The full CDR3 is CASSSQISGLNSPLHF.

CDR3 bases read: TGTGCCAGTAAAACTAGCGGGGGGCGTAATGAG. This sequence encodes CASKTSGGRNE. The full CDR3 is CASKTSGGRNEQFF. The rearrangement links TRBV19 to TRBJ2-1; 12 bases fit TRBD2. The read terminates 3 residues ahead of where the CDR3 ends, so the germline J gene completes it. The V and J ends lost 7 bases and 7 bases, in that order; junction bases with no gene match: 5. From germline, CDR1 is LNHDA and CDR2 SQIVND (reference sequence). The CDR3 is 14 amino acids.

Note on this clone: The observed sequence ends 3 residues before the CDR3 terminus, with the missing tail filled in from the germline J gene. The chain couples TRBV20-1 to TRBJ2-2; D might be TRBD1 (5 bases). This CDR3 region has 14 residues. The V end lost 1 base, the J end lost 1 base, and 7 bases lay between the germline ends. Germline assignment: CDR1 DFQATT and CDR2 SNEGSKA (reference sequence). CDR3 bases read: TGCAGTGCTAGAGCTCAGGGGAACACCGGGGAG. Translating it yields CSARAQGNTGE. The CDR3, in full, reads CSARAQGNTGELFF.

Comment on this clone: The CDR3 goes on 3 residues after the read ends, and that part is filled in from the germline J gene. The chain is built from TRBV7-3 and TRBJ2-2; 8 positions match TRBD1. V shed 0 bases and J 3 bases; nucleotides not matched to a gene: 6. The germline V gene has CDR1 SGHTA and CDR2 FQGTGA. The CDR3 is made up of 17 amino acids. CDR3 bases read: TGTGCCAGCAGCTTAACGTTACCAGGGGGCTACACCGGGGAG. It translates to CASSLTLPGGYTGE. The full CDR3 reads CASSLTLPGGYTGELFF.

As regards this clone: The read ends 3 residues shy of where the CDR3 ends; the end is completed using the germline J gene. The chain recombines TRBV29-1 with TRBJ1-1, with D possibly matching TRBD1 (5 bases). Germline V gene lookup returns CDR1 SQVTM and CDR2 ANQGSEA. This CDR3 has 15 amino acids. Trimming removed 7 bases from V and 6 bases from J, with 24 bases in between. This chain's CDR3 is CSGLKPRGGAPEAFF. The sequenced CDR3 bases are TGCAGCGGGCTCAAGCCAAGGGGTGGAGCCCCTGAA.

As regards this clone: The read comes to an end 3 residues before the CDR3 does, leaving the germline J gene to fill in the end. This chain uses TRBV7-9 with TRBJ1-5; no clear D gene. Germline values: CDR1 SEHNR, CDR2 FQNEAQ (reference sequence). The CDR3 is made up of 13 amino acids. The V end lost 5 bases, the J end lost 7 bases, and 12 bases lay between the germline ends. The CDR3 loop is CASSRGLGQPQHF. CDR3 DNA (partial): TGTGCCAGCAGCAGAGGTTTAGGGCAGCCC.

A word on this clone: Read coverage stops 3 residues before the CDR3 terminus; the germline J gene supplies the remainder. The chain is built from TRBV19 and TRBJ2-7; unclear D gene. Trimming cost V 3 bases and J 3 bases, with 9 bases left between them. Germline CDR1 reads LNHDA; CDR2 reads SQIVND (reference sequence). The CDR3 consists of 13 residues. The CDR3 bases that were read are TGTGCCAGTAGTATGGCCGCGGTCTACGAG. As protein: CASSMAAVYE. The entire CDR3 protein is CASSMAAVYEQYF.

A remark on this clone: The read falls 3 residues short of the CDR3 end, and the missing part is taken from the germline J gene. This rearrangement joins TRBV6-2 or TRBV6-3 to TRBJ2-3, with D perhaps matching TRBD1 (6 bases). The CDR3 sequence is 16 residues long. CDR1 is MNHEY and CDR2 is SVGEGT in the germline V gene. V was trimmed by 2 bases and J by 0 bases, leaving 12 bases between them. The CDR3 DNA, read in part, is TGTGCCAGCAGTTACCCTCCAGGGGCTAGCACAGATACG. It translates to CASSYPPGASTDT. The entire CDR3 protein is CASSYPPGASTDTQYF.

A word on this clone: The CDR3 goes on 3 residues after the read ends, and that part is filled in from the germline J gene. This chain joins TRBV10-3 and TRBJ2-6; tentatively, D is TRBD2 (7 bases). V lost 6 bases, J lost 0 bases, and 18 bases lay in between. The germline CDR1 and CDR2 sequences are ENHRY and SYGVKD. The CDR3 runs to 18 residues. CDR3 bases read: TGTGCCATCAGCGCCTCAAGGGGGGGCCTCTCTGGGGCCAACGTC. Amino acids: CAISASRGGLSGANV. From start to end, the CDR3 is CAISASRGGLSGANVLTF.

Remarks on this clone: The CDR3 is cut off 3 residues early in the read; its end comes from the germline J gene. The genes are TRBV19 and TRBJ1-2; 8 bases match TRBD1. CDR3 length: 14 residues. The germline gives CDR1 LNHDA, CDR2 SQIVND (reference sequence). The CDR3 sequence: CASSIVAGGHDYTF. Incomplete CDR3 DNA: TGTGCCAGTAGTATAGTGGCAGGGGGCCATGAC.

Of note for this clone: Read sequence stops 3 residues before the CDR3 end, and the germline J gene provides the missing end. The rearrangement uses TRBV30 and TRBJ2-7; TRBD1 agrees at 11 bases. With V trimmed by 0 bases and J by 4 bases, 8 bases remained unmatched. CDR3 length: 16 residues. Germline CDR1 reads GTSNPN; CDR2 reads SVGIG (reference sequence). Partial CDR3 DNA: TGTGCCTGGAGTGTTCGGGCCGGGACAGGGGGGTACGAG. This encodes CAWSVRAGTGGYE. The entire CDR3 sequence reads CAWSVRAGTGGYEQYF.

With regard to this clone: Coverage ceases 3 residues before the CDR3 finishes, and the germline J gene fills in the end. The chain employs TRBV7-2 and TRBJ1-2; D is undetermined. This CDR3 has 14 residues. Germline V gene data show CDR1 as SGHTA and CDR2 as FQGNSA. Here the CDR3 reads CASSLNSGVDDYTF. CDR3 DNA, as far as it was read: TGTGCCAGCAGCTTAAACTCCGGGGTTGACGAC. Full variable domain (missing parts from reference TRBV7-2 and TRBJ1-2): GAGVSQSPSNKVTEKGKDVELRCDPISGHTALYWYRQSLGQGLEFLIYFQGNSAPDKSGLPSDRFSAERTGGSVSTLTIQRTQQEDSAVYLCASSLNSGVDDYTFGSGTRLTVV.

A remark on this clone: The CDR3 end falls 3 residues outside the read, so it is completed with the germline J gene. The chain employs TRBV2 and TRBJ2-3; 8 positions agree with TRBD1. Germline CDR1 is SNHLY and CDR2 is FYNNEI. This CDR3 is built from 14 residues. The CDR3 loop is CASSSRGRDQPQYF. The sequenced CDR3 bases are TGTGCCAGCAGTAGCAGGGGGCGAGATCAGCCG.

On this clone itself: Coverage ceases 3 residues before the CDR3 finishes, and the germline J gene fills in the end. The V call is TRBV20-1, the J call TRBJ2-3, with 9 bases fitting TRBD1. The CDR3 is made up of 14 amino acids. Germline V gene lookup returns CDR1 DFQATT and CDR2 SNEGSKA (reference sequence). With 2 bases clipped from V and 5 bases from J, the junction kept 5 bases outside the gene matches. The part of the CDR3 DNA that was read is TGCAGTGCTAGATCATTGACAGGGGGAGATACG. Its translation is CSARSLTGGDT. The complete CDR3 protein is CSARSLTGGDTQYF.

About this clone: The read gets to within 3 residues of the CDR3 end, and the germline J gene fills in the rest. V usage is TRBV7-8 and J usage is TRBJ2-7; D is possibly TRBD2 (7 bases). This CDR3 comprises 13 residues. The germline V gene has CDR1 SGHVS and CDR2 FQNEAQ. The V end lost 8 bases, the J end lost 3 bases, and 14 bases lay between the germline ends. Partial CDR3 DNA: TGTGCCAGCTCCTCGGGGGGCCTCTACGAG. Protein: CASSSGGLYE. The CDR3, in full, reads CASSSGGLYEQYF.

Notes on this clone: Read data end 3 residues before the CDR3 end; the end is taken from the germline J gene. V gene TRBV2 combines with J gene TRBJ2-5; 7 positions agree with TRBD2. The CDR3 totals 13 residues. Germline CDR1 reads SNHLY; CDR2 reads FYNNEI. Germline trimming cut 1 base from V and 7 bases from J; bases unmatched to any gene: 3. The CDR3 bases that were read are TGTGCCAGCAGTGAAGGCCCGGGGGGGACC. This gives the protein CASSEGPGGT. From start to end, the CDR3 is CASSEGPGGTQYF.

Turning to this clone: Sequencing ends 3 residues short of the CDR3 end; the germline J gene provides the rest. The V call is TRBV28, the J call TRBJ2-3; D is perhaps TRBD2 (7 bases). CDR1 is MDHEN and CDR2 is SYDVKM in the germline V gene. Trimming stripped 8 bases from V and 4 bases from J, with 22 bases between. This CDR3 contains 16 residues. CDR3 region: CASGGGGGVGADTQYF. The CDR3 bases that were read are TGTGCCAGCGGAGGTGGGGGGGGCGTCGGCGCAGATACG. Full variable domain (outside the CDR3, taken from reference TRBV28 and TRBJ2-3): DVKVTQSSRYLVKRTGEKVFLECVQDMDHENMFWYRQDPGLGLRLIYFSYDVKMKEKGDIPEGYSVSREKKERFSLILESASTNQTSMYLCASGGGGGVGADTQYFGPGTRLTVL.

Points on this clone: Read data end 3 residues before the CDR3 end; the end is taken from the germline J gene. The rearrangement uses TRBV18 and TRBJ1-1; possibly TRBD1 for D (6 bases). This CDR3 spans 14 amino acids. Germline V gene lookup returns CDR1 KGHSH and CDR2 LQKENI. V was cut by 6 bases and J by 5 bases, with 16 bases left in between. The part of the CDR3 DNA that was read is TGTGCCAGCTCCCAGAACTCGAGGGGGACTGAA. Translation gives CASSQNSRGTE. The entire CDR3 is CASSQNSRGTEAFF.